Included here is one TCR beta chain sequence, with context. Losses at the gene ends were 3 bases for V and 5 bases for J; bases not matched to a gene: 4. Germline V gene sequence: CDR1 MNHEY, CDR2 SMNVEV (reference sequence). The CDR3 sequence is 15 residues long. The sample is drawn from a study of blood T cell repertoires in COVID-19. Per the original data handling: Reference gene primer amplification yielded estimated nucleated cell counts. Only in-frame clones appear in the TCRdb table, and some are missing; sequencing was by immunoSEQ multiplex PCR. V, J and clone size are those of that table, while D and trimming were read from the DNA. The sample has 400,000 to 450,000 clones, just over 85% seen once; the top ten hold approximately 1.4%.

Sequenced sample: peripheral blood. This clonotype was sampled from a woman younger than 45 with active or convalescent COVID-19. The J gene is TRBJ1-5, the V gene TRBV27, with 10 bases aligning to TRBD1. The CDR3 loop is CASSFGGTGDQPQHF. The DNA for the CDR3 is TGTGCCAGCAGTTTTGGGGGGACAGGGGATCAGCCCCAGCATTTT.